Only a few counts were recorded for the clone carrying this T cell receptor beta chain. The antigen remains unidentified. The data were taken from a study of T-cell memory formation after mild COVID-19. Across the whole study: For the most part, TCR clusters were specific to one donor. Overall study results and limits: Clones contracting over day 15 to 85 were CD4/CD8 balanced, with later expanders leaning CD4+. Cross-reactive memory appears to have joined, as suggested by some responding clones showing up in pre-infection memory.

Researchers used 5'RACE with constant-segment primers to make TCR alpha and TCR beta cDNA libraries that carry sample barcodes and UMIs. TCRdb re-called the 5' RACE reads with MiXCR, one entry per CDR3 protein. This sample has 350,000 to 500,000 distinct CDR3 sequences; 15% to 20% occur once, and the top ten carry under 25%. The CDR3 has 13 amino acids. Trimming removed 4 bases at V and 7 bases at J, with 12 bases between. Germline V CDR1 and CDR2: SGHRS, YFSETQ. The material sequenced was PBMCs or a T cell subset sorted from them (not recorded which). The sequence came from a man younger than 35 who had mild COVID-19 (a few samples of this study predate the infection). Cell type and time point are not known. V is TRBV5-1 and J is TRBJ1-5; no clear D. DNA of the CDR3: TGCGCCAGCAGCCCCGGACCCAGACAGCCCCAGCATTTT. Translated, it gives CASSPGPRQPQHF.